The clone carrying this T cell receptor (beta chain) was seen only a few times. This sample stems from a study of beta chain features in type 1 diabetes. Germline V lookup: CDR1 GTSNPN, CDR2 SVGIG (reference sequence). CDR3 length equals 13 residues. After removal of 4 bases from V and 7 bases from J, the junction contained 9 bases not matched to a gene. The investigators reverse transcribed all of the isolated RNA, so they sequenced expressed TCRB transcripts. Data came from immunoSEQ multiplex PCR; TCRdb stores just in-frame clones and leaves some out. The sample consists of about 360,000 clones, roughly 13% of them appearing once.

The rearrangement joins TRBV30 to TRBJ2-5; the match to TRBD1 covers 7 bases. Input material: naive CD4+ T cells from blood. The sequence was collected from a man younger than 35 in good health. In DNA form, the CDR3 reads TGTGCCTGGACCTCCGGGACAGTGGGGACCCAGTACTTC. Translating gives CAWTSGTVGTQYF.